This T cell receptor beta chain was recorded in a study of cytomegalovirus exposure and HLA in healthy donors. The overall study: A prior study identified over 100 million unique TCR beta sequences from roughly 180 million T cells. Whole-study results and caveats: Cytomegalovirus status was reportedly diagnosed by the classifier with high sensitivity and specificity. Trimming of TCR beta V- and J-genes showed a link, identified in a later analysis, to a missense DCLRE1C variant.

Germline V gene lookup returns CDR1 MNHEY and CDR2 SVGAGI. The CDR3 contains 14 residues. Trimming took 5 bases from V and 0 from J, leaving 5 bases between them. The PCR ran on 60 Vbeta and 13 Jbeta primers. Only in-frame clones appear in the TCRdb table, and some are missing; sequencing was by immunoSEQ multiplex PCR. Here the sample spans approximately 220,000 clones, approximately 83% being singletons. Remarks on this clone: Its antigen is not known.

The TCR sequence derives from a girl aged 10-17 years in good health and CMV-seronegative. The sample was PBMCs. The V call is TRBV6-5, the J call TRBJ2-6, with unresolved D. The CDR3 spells CASSGGSGANVLTF. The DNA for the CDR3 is TGTGCCAGCAGTGGCGGCTCTGGGGCCAACGTCCTGACTTTC.